Sequencing of this T cell receptor (beta chain) was carried out in a study of cytomegalovirus exposure and HLA in healthy donors. Germline lookup yields CDR1 SNHLY and CDR2 FYNNEI. The ends lost 3 bases at V and 5 bases at J; junction bases unmatched: 7. There are 14 residues in the CDR3. With respect to this clone: Its antigen is unidentified.

PCR involved 60 Vbeta and 13 Jbeta primers. Method: immunoSEQ multiplex PCR; TCRdb's copy keeps in-frame clones and lacks some. Of 130,000 or so clones listed, roughly 70% are singletons. Study findings and constraints: Reports showed the classifier diagnosing cytomegalovirus status with high specificity and sensitivity. Most CMV-associated TCR beta chains were later found to appear HLA-restricted. A later analysis showed HLA-associated TCR beta chains outstripping equally common others in clonal expansion. For most subjects, TCR beta sequences were reported to predict HLA-A and HLA-B alleles with accuracy.

Sequencing was performed on PBMCs. The genes are TRBV2 and TRBJ2-7, with 7 bases identical to TRBD1. The clonotype was recovered from a woman between 35 and 50 years old in good health and CMV-seropositive. The CDR3 loop reads CASSEGQRLNEQYF. In DNA, the CDR3 is TGTGCCAGCAGTGAGGGACAGAGGCTCAACGAGCAGTACTTC.